This T cell receptor beta chain was sequenced during a study of a mutant IDH1 vaccine in newly diagnosed glioma. Study-wide findings and caveats: The study observed vaccine-induced immune responses in 90% to 95% of patients.

The time point is: week 47, end of study. The investigators gave 300 ug of mutant IDH1 20-mer peptide in each vaccine dose, together with topical imiquimod. Across weeks 1, 3, 5, 7, 11, 15, 19 and 23, patients received a vaccination each time, eight in all. Some clones are missing from TCRdb's copy, which holds only in-frame ones; the method was immunoSEQ multiplex PCR. Of over 30,000 clones in the sample, around nine tenths were seen once. This clone was picked up one time. The antigen is unknown. CDR3 length: 15 residues. The V end was cut by 1 base, the J end by 5 bases, with 14 bases between. Germline lookup yields CDR1 MGHRA and CDR2 YSYEKL.

The input for sequencing was PBMCs, taken from a glioma patient whose treatment included an IDH1 peptide vaccine. This chain joins TRBV4-1 and TRBJ2-5; D might be TRBD2 (5 bases). This receptor was taken from a woman in her thirties with glioma. As DNA, the CDR3 is TGCGCCAGCAGCCAAGTTACGCTAGCCCCCGAGACCCAGTACTTC. Translation: CASSQVTLAPETQYF.